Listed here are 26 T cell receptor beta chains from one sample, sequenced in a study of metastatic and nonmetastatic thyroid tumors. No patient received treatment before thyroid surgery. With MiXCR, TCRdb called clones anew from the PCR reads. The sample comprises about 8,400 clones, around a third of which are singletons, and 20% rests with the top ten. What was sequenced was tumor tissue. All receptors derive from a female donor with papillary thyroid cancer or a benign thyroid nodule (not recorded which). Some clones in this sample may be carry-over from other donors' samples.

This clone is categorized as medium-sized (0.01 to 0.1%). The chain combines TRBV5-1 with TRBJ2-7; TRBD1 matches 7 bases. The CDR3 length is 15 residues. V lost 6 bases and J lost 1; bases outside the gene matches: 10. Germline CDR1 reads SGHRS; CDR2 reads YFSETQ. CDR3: CASMRVMTGSYEQYF. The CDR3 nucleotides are TGCGCCAGCATGAGAGTTATGACAGGGTCCTACGAGCAGTACTTC.

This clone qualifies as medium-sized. The CDR3 spells CAGQTGQVEKLFF. The CDR3 nucleotides are TGTGCCGGACAAACAGGGCAGGTTGAAAAACTGTTTTTT. V and J are TRBV30 and TRBJ1-4; TRBD1 is a possible D gene (6 bases). The V end lost 8 bases, the J end lost 7 bases, and 17 bases lay between the germline ends. Germline-derived CDR1 and CDR2 are GTSNPN and SVGIG (reference sequence). This CDR3 is 13 amino acids long. The full variable domain, completed using reference TRBV30 and TRBJ1-4, is SQTIHQWPATLVQPVGSPLSLECTVEGTSNPNLYWYRQAAGRGLQLLFYSVGIGQISSEVPQNLSASRPQDRQFILSSKKLLLSDSGFYLCAGQTGQVEKLFFGSGTQLSVL.

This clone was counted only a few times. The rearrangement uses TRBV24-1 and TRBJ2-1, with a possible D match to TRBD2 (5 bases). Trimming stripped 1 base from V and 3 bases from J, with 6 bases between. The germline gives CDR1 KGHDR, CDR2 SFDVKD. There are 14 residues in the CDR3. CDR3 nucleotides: TGTGCCACCAGTGATTTAGCGGACTACAATGAGCAGTTCTTC. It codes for CATSDLADYNEQFF.

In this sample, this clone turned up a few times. This CDR3 reads CAISLKTGTLNEQFF. For the CDR3, the DNA is TGTGCCATCAGTCTAAAGACAGGGACGCTCAATGAGCAGTTCTTC. The J gene is TRBJ2-1, the V gene TRBV10-3; 7 bases fit TRBD1. The CDR3 runs to 15 residues. Trimming at V came to 5 bases and at J to 6 bases, leaving 10 bases not matched to a gene. Germline V gene lookup returns CDR1 ENHRY and CDR2 SYGVKD.

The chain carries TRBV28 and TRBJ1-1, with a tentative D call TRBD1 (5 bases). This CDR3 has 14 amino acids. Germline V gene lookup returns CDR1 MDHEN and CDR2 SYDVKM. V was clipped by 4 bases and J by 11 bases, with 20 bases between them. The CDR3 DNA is TGTGCCAGCAGTTCTAACACCCCCCCAGGGCAGGCTTTCTTT. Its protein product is CASSSNTPPGQAFF.

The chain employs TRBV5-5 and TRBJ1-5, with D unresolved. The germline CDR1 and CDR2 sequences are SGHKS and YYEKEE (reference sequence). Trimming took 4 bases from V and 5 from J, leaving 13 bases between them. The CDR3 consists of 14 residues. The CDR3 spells CASSRGQADQPQHF. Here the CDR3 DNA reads TGTGCCAGCAGCCGAGGGCAGGCCGATCAGCCCCAGCATTTT. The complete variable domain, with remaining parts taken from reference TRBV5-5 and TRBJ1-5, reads DAGVTQSPTHLIKTRGQQVTLRCSPISGHKSVSWYQQVLGQGPQFIFQYYEKEERGRGNFPDRFSARQFPNYSSELNVNALLLGDSALYLCASSRGQADQPQHFGDGTRLSIL.

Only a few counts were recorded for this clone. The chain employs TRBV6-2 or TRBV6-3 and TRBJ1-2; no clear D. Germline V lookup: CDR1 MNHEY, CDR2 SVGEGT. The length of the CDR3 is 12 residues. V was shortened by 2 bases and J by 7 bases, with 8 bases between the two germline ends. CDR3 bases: TGTGCCAGCAGTTACCCCTCGACTGGCTACACCTTC. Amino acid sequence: CASSYPSTGYTF.

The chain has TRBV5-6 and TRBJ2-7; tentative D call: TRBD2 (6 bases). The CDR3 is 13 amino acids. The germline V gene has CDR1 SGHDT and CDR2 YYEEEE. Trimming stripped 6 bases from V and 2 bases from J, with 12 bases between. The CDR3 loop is CASTRDSPYEQYF. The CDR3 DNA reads TGTGCCAGCACCCGGGACTCACCCTACGAGCAGTACTTC.

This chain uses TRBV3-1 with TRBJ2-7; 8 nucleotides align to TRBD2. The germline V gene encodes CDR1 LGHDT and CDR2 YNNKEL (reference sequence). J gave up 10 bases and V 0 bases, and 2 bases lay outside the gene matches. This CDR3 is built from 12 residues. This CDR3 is CASSQEAGDQYF. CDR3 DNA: TGTGCCAGCAGCCAAGAAGCGGGGGACCAGTACTTC.

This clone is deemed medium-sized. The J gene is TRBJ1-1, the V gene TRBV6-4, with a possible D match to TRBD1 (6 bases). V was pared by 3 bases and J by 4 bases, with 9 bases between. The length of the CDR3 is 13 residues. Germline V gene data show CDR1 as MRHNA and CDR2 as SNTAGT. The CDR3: CASSEQGSTEAFF. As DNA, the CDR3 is TGTGCCAGCAGTGAACAGGGTAGCACTGAAGCTTTCTTT.

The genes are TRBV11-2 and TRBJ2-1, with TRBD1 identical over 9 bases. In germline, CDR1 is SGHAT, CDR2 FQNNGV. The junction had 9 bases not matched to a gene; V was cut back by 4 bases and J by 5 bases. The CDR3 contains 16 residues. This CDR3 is CASSSGTGQFNNEQFF. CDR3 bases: TGTGCCAGCAGCTCCGGGACAGGGCAATTTAACAATGAGCAGTTCTTC.

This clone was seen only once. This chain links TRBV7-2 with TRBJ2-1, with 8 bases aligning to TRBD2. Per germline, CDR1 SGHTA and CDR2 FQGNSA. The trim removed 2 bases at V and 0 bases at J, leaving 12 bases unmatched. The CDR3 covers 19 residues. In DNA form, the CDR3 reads TGTGCCAGCAGCTTACGGGGGTTTCGGAGCGGGAGCTCCTACAATGAGCAGTTCTTC. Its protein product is CASSLRGFRSGSSYNEQFF.

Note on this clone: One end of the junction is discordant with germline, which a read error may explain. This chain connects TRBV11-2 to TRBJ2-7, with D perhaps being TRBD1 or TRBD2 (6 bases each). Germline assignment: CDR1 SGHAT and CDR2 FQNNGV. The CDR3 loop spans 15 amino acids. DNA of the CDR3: TGTGCCAGCACCCCTCGCTGGGGGGCCTCCTCCGAGCAGTACTTC. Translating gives CASTPRWGASSEQYF.

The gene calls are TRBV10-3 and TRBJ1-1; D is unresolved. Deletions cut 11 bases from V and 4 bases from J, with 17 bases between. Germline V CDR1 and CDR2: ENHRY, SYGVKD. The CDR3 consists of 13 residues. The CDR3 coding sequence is TGTGCCCATCGCGGGGAGAGGAGCACTGAAGCTTTCTTT. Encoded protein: CAHRGERSTEAFF.

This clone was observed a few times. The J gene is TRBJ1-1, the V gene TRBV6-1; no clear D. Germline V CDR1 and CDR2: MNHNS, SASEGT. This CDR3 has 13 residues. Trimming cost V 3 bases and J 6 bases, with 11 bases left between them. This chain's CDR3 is CASSDAVTAEAFF. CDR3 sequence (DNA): TGTGCCAGCAGTGACGCGGTGACCGCTGAAGCTTTCTTT.

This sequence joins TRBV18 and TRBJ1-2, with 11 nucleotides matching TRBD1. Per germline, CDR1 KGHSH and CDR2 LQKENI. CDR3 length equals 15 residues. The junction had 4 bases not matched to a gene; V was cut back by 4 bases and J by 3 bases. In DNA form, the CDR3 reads TGTGCCAGCTCACGGACAGGGGGCGAAGACTATGGCTACACCTTC. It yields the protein CASSRTGGEDYGYTF.

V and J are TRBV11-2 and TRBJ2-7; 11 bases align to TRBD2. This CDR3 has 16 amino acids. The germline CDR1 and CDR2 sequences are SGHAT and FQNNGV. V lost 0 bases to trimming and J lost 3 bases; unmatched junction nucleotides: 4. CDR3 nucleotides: TGTGCCAGCAGCTTAGAACCGGGACTAGCGGACTACGAGCAGTACTTC. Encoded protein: CASSLEPGLADYEQYF.

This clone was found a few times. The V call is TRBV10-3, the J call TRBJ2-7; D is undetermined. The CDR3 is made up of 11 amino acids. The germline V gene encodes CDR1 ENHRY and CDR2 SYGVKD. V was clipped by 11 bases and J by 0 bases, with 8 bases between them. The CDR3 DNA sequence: TGTGCCGCTGGACCCTCCTACGAGCAGTACTTC. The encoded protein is CAAGPSYEQYF.

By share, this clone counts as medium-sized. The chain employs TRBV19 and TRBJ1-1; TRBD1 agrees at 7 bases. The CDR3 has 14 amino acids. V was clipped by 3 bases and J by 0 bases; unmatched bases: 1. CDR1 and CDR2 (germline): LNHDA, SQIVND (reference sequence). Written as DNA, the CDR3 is TGTGCCAGTAGTATTGGGACAGTGAACACTGAAGCTTTCTTT. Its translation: CASSIGTVNTEAFF.

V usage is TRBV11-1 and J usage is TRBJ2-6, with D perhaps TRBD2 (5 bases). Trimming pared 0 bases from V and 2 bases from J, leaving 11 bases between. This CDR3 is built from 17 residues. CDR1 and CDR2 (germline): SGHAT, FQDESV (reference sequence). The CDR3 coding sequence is TGTGCCAGCAGCTTAGCGGGAGTTAGTACTGGGGCCAACGTCCTGACTTTC. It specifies CASSLAGVSTGANVLTF.

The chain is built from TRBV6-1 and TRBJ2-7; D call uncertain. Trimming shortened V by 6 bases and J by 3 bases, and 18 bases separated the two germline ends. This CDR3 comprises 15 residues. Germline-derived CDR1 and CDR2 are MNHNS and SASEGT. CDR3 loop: CASSSPKRENYEQYF. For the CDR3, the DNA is TGTGCCAGCAGCTCACCGAAGCGTGAGAACTACGAGCAGTACTTC.

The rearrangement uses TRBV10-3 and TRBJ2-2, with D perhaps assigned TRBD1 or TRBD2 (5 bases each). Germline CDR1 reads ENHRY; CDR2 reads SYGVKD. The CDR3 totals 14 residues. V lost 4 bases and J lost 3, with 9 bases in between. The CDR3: CAISAGPYTGELFF. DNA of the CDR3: TGTGCCATCAGTGCGGGACCGTACACCGGGGAGCTGTTTTTT.

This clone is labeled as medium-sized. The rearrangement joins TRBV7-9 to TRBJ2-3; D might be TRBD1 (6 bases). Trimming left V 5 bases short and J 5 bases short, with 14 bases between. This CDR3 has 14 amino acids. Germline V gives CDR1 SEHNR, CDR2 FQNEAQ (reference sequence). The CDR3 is CASSDGTMVDTQYF. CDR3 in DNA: TGTGCCAGCAGCGACGGGACAATGGTAGATACGCAGTATTTT. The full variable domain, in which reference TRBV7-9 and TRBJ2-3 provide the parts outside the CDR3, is DTGVSQNPRHKITKRGQNVTFRCDPISEHNRLYWYRQTLGQGPEFLTYFQNEAQLEKSRLLSDRFSAERPKGSFSTLEIQRTEQGDSAMYLCASSDGTMVDTQYFGPGTRLTVL.

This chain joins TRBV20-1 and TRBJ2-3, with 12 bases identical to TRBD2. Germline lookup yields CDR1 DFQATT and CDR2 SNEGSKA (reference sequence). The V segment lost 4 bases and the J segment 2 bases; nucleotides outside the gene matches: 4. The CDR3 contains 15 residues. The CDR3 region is CSAKGLAGTTDTQYF. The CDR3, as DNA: TGCAGTGCTAAAGGACTAGCGGGGACCACAGATACGCAGTATTTT.

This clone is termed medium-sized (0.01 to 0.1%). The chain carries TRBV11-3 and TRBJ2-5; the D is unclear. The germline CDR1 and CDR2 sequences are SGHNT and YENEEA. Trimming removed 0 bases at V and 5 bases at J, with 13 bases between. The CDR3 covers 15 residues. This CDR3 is CASSLDLGPPETQYF. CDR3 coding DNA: TGTGCCAGCAGCTTAGATCTCGGCCCCCCGGAGACCCAGTACTTC. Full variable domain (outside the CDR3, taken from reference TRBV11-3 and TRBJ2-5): EAGVVQSPRYKIIEKKQPVAFWCNPISGHNTLYWYLQNLGQGPELLIRYENEEAVDDSQLPKDRFSAERLKGVDSTLKIQPAELGDSAVYLCASSLDLGPPETQYFGPGTRLLVL.

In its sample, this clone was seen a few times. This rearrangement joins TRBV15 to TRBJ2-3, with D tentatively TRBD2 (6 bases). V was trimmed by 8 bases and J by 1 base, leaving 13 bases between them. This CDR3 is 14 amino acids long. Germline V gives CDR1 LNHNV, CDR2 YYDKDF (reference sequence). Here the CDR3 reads CATARDLRTDTQYF. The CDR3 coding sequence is TGTGCCACCGCGCGGGACTTGCGCACAGATACGCAGTATTTT.